The rows below give T cell receptor beta chains drawn from one sample of a study of T cells in localized non-small cell lung cancer. Data came from immunoSEQ multiplex PCR; TCRdb stores just in-frame clones and leaves some out. The table records some 5,000 clones, roughly half of them present only once. The sequencing used lymph node tissue, collected before any cancer treatment. These receptors all stem from a male donor aged 60 or over with stage I squamous cell lung carcinoma. Each CDR3 is given with its conserved first and last residue. D genes are given only for firm matches. Rows give clone size only sometimes, using once, few, many, or a class for an expanded clone.

D | size | J | V | CDR3 | DNA
NA | NA | TRBJ2-1 | TRBV6-8 | CASSYSSYNEQFF | TGTGCCAGCAGTTACAGCTCCTACAATGAGCAGTTCTTC
NA | few | TRBJ2-1 | TRBV6-8 | CASSMNPDYNEQFF | TGTGCCAGCAGTATGAATCCGGACTACAATGAGCAGTTCTTC
NA | once | TRBJ1-3 | TRBV18 | CASSPQSQRGNTIYF | TGTGCCAGCTCACCACAGAGCCAGAGAGGAAACACCATATATTTT
NA | NA | TRBJ1-4 | TRBV14 | CASSTGTGNEKLFF | TGTGCCAGCAGCACCGGGACGGGGAATGAAAAACTGTTTTTT
NA | NA | TRBJ1-2 | TRBV6-8 | CASTGREVWGSDYGYTF | TGTGCCAGCACCGGACGGGAGGTATGGGGGAGCGACTATGGCTACACCTTC
NA | once | TRBJ1-1 | TRBV18 | CASSPFAGPLMNTEAFF | TGTGCCAGCTCACCATTCGCGGGGCCTCTGATGAACACTGAAGCTTTCTTT
NA | NA | TRBJ2-5 | TRBV30 | CAWNPGRRETQYF | TGTGCCTGGAACCCAGGCCGGAGAGAGACCCAGTACTTC
NA | NA | TRBJ2-1 | TRBV14 | CASSQEIYNEQFF | TGTGCCAGCAGCCAAGAAATATACAATGAGCAGTTCTTC
NA | NA | TRBJ2-3 | TRBV14 | CASSHSDTQYF | TGTGCCAGCAGCCACTCAGATACGCAGTATTTT
NA | NA | TRBJ2-1 | TRBV14 | CASSQDFDNEQFF | TGTGCCAGCAGCCAAGACTTCGACAATGAGCAGTTCTTC
NA | NA | TRBJ1-3 | TRBV19 | CASSIGSGNTIYF | TGTGCCAGTAGTATCGGATCTGGAAACACCATATATTTT
NA | few | TRBJ1-1 | TRBV11-3 | CASNPDRENTEAFF | TGTGCCAGCAACCCCGACAGAGAGAACACTGAAGCTTTCTTT
NA | once | TRBJ2-1 | TRBV28 | CASRQTSPHYNEQFF | TGTGCCAGCAGACAGACTAGTCCTCACTACAATGAGCAGTTCTTC
TRBD2 | few | TRBJ2-7 | TRBV6-8 | CASSSPGLVVGYEQYF | TGTGCCAGCAGTTCACCGGGACTAGTGGTAGGCTACGAGCAGTACTTC
NA | NA | TRBJ2-1 | TRBV19 | CASSTSSAQPFF | TGTGCCAGTAGTACTTCTAGCGCTCAGCCGTTCTTC
NA | NA | TRBJ2-3 | TRBV18 | CASSPQAGEMNTQYF | TGTGCCAGCTCACCCCAGGCAGGGGAGATGAATACGCAGTATTTT
NA | NA | TRBJ2-1 | TRBV6-8 | CASSKALSPEQFF | TGTGCCAGCAGTAAAGCGTTATCCCCTGAGCAGTTCTTC
NA | NA | TRBJ1-1 | TRBV4-1 | CASSQERQSEAFF | TGCGCCAGCAGCCAAGAGCGGCAGTCCGAAGCTTTCTTT
NA | few | TRBJ1-2 | TRBV23-1 | CASSQGSGTTNYGYTF | TGCGCCAGCAGCCAAGGAAGTGGGACTACTAACTATGGCTACACCTTC
NA | once | TRBJ1-4 | TRBV5-1 | CASSSTGTLNEKLFF | TGCGCCAGCAGCTCCACAGGGACACTGAATGAAAAACTGTTTTTT
TRBD1 | NA | TRBJ2-1 | TRBV28 | CASHGQGRNEQFF | TGTGCCAGCCACGGACAGGGTAGAAATGAGCAGTTCTTC
NA | NA | TRBJ1-1 | TRBV19 | CASSITGIIYTEAFF | TGTGCCAGTAGTATAACAGGGATAATTTACACTGAAGCTTTCTTT
NA | NA | TRBJ2-1 | TRBV19 | CASSPTPYNEQFF | TGTGCCAGTAGCCCCACCCCCTACAATGAGCAGTTCTTC
TRBD1 | few | TRBJ1-1 | TRBV30 | CACSLIDRGDNTEAFF | TGTGCCTGCTCATTGATCGACAGGGGGGATAACACTGAAGCTTTCTTT
NA | few | TRBJ1-5 | TRBV11-3 | CASSLWGLSQPQHF | TGTGCCAGCAGCTTATGGGGTCTTAGTCAGCCCCAGCATTTT
NA | NA | TRBJ2-3 | TRBV6-8 | CAINDPSRDTQYF | TGTGCCATCAATGACCCCAGCCGGGATACGCAGTATTTT
NA | NA | TRBJ2-2 | TRBV10-2 | CASSVLAFNTGELFF | TGCGCCAGCAGTGTACTAGCCTTTAACACCGGGGAGCTGTTTTTT
NA | NA | TRBJ2-7 | TRBV18 | CASSPDQGAYEQYF | TGTGCCAGCTCACCAGACCAGGGCGCTTACGAGCAGTACTTC
NA | NA | TRBJ1-5 | TRBV28 | CASSLTGRNQPQHF | TGTGCCAGCAGTTTAACCGGGAGGAATCAGCCCCAGCATTTT
TRBD1 | NA | TRBJ1-4 | TRBV25-1 | CASTVSGGGEKLFF | TGTGCCAGCACTGTATCAGGGGGTGGTGAAAAACTGTTTTTT
NA | NA | TRBJ1-2 | TRBV18 | CASSPDSANSYTF | TGTGCCAGCTCACCAGACAGTGCAAATAGCTACACCTTC
NA | NA | TRBJ2-1 | TRBV28 | CASSSSPGRPYNEQFF | TGTGCCAGCTCCTCTTCGCCGGGACGGCCCTACAATGAGCAGTTCTTC
TRBD1 | NA | TRBJ2-7 | TRBV28 | CASRTGLEYEQYF | TGTGCCAGCAGGACAGGGCTGGAATACGAGCAGTACTTC
TRBD1 | few | TRBJ2-7 | TRBV6-8 | CASSSGGREQYF | TGTGCCAGCAGTTCAGGGGGCCGGGAGCAGTACTTC
NA | NA | TRBJ1-1 | TRBV4-1 | CASSQGDMNTEAFF | TGCGCCAGCAGCCAAGGAGATATGAACACTGAAGCTTTCTTT
NA | NA | TRBJ2-1 | TRBV19 | CASSIVPGSYNEQFF | TGTGCCAGTAGTATAGTCCCGGGATCCTACAATGAGCAGTTCTTC